This T cell receptor (beta chain) was obtained from a study of blood T cell repertoires in COVID-19. CDR1 is SEHNR and CDR2 is FQNEAQ in the germline V gene (reference sequence). V was trimmed by 1 base and J by 8 bases, leaving 14 bases between them. The CDR3 consists of 15 residues. Those enrolled, adults aged about 18 to 89 years, came from some 23 US areas. Some clones are missing from TCRdb's copy, which holds only in-frame ones; the method was immunoSEQ multiplex PCR. The data contain 150,000 to 190,000 clones, about 88% of them seen just once; the ten biggest clones take up more than 5.5%. Sequencing used PBMCs or T cells enriched from blood (not recorded which). The clonotype comes from a man between 50 and 59 years old who had recovered from COVID-19. This chain links TRBV7-9 with TRBJ1-4; D not certain. CDR3 sequence (DNA): TGTGCCAGCAGCTTAGACGTTCTAGATAGGGAAAAACTGTTTTTT. Protein sequence: CASSLDVLDREKLFF.